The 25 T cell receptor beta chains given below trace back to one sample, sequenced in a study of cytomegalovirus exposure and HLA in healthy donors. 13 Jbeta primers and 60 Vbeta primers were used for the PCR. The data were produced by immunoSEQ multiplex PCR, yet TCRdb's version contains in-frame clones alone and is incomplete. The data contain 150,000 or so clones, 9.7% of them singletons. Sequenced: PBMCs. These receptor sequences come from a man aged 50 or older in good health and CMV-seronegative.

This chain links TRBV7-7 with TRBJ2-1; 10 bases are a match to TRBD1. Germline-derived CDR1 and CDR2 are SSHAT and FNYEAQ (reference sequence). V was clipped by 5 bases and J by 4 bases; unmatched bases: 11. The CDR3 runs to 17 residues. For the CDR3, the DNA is TGTGCCAGCAGCCAACGGGTTGGGACAGGGGCTTACAATGAGCAGTTCTTC. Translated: CASSQRVGTGAYNEQFF.

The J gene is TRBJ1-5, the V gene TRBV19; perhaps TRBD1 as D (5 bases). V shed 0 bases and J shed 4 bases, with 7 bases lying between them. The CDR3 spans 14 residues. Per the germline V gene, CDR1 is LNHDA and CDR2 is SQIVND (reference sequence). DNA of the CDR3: TGTGCCAGTAGTATAGAGGGGGGGAATCAGCCCCAGCATTTT. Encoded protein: CASSIEGGNQPQHF.

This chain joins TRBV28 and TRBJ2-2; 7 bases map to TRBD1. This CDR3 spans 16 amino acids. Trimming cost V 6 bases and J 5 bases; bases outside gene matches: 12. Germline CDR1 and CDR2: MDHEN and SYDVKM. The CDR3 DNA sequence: TGTGCCAGCAGACCCTACAGGGGATCATGGACCGGGGAGCTGTTTTTT. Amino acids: CASRPYRGSWTGELFF.

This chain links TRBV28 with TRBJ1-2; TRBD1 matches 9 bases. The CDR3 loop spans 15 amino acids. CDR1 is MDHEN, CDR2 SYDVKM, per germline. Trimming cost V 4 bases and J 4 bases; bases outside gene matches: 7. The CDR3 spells CASSSDRTGAYGYTF. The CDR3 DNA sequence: TGTGCCAGCAGTTCCGACCGGACAGGGGCCTATGGCTACACCTTC.

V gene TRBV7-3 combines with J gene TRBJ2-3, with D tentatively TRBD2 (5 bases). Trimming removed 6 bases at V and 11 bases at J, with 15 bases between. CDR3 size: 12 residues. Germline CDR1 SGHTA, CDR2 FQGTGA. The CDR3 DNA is TGTGCCAGCAGTCAACCCGGCCGGGAGCAGTATTTT. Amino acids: CASSQPGREQYF.

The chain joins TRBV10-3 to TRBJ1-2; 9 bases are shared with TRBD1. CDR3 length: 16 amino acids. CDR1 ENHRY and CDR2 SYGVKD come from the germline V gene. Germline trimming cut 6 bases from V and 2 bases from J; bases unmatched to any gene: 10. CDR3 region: CAIRKGDRAFNYGYTF. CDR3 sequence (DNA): TGTGCCATCAGGAAGGGGGACAGGGCGTTCAACTATGGCTACACCTTC.

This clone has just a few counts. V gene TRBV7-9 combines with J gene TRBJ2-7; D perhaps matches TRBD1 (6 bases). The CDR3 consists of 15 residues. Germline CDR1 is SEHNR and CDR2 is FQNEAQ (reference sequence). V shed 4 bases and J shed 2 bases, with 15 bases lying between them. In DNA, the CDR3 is TGTGCCAGCAGCTCCACGATGGGGGCCACCTACGAGCAGTACTTC. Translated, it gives CASSSTMGATYEQYF.

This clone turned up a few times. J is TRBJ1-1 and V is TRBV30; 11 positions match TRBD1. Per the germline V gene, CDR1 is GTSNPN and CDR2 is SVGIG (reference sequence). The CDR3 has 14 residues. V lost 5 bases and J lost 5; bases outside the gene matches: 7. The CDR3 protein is CAWGTDRGRTEAFF. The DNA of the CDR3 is TGTGCCTGGGGGACGGACAGGGGGCGAACTGAAGCTTTCTTT.

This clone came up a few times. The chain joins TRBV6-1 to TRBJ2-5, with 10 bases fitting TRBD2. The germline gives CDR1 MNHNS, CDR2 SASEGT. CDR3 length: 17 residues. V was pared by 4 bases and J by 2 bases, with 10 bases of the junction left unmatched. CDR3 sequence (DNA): TGTGCCAGCAGTGTAATTGCTAGCGGGGGCCGGCAAGAGACCCAGTACTTC. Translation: CASSVIASGGRQETQYF.

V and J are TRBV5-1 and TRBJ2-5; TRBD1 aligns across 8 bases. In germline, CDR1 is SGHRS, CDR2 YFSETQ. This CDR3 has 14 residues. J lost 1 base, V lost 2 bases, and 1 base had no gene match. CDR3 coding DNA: TGCGCCAGCAGCTTCACAGGGGGCCAAGAGACCCAGTACTTC. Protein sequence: CASSFTGGQETQYF.

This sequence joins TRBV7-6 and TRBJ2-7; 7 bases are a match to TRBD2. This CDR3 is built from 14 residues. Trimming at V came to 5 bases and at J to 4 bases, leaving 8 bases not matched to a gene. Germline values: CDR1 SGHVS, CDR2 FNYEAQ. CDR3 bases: TGTGCCAGCAGCGCGACGGCGGGGGAGTACGAGCAGTACTTC. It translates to CASSATAGEYEQYF.

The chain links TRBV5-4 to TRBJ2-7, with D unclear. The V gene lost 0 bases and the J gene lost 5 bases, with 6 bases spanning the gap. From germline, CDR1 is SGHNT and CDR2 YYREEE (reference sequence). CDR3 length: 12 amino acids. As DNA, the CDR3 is TGTGCCAGCAGCTTGGCCCAGGACGAGCAGTACTTC. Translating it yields CASSLAQDEQYF.

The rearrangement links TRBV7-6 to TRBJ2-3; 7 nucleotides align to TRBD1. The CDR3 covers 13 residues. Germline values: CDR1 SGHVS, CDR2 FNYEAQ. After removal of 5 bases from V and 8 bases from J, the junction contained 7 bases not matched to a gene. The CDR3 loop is CASSPQGGITQYF. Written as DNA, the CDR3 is TGTGCCAGCAGCCCCCAAGGGGGCATTACGCAGTATTTT.

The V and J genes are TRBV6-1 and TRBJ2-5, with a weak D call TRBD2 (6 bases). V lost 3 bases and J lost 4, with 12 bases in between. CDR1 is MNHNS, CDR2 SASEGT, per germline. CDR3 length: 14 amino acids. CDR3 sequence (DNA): TGTGCCAGCAGTGACTGGGGGGTTGCAGAGACCCAGTACTTC. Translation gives CASSDWGVAETQYF.

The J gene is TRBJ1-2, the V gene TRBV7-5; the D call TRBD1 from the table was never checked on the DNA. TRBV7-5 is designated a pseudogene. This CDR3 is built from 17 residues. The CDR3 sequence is CARSLPRTGVIDYGYTF. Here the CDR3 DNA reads TGTGCCAGAAGCTTACCCCGGACAGGGGTTATAGACTATGGCTACACCTTC.

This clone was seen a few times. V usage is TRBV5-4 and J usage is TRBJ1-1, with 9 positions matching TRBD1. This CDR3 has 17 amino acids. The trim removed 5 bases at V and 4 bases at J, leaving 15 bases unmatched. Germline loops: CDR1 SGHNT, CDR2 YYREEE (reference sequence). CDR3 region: CASRPSGTGLRSTEAFF. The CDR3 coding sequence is TGTGCCAGCAGACCATCCGGGACAGGGTTGAGGTCCACTGAAGCTTTCTTT.

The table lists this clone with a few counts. CDR3: CASSQIPPGNSPLHF. In DNA, the CDR3 is TGTGCCAGCAGCCAGATCCCGCCGGGTAATTCACCCCTCCACTTT. The chain is built from TRBV27 and TRBJ1-6, with no clear D. Germline V CDR1 and CDR2: MNHEY, SMNVEV (reference sequence). The CDR3 is 15 residues long. V gave up 6 bases and J gave up 6 bases, with 15 bases separating them.

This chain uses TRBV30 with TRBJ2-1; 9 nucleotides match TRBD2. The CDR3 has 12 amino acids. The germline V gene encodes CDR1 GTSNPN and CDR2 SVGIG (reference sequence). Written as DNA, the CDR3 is TGTGCGCTAGCGGGGAATGTAAATGAGCAGTTCTTC. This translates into CALAGNVNEQFF.

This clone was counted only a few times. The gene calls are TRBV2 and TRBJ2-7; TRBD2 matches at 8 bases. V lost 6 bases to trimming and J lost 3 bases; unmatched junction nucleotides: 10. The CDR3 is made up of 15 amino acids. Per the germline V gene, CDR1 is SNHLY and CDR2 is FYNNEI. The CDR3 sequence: CASSVSGRGGYEQYF. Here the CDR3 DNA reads TGTGCCAGCAGCGTAAGCGGGAGAGGGGGCTACGAGCAGTACTTC.

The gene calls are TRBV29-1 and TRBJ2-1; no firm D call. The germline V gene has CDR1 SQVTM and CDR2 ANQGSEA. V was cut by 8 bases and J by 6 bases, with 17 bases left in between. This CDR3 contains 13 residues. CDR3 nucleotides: TGCAGCTCCTCGAGCAGGTCCGGCAATGAGCAGTTCTTC. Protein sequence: CSSSSRSGNEQFF.

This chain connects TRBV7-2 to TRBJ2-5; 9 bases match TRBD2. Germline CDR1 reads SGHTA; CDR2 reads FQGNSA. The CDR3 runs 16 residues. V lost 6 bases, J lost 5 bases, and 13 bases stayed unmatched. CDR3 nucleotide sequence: TGTGCCAGCAGGCAGGTAGCGGGGGCCAACCCGGAGACCCAGTACTTC. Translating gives CASRQVAGANPETQYF.

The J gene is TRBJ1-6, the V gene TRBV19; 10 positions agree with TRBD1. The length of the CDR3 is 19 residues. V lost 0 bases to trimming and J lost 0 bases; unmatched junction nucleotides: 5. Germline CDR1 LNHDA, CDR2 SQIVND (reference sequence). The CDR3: CASSIETGTGDSYNSPLHF. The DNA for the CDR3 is TGTGCCAGTAGTATAGAGACCGGGACAGGGGACTCCTATAATTCACCCCTCCACTTT.

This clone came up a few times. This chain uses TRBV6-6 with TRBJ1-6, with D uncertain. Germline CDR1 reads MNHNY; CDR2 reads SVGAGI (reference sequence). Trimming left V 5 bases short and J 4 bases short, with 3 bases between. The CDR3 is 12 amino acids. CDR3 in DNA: TGTGCCAGCAGTCAATATAATTCACCCCTCCACTTT. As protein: CASSQYNSPLHF.

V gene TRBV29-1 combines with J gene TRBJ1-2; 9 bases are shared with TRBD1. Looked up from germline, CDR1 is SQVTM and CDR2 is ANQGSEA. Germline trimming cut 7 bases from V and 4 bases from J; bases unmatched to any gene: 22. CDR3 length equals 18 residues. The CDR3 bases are TGCAGCGCCCTCAGTACGGGACAGGGAAGAAGACTAAGCTATGGCTACACCTTC. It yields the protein CSALSTGQGRRLSYGYTF.

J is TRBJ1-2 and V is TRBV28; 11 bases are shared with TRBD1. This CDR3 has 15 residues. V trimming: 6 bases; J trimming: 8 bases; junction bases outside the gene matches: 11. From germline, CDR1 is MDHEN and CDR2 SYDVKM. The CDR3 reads CASRKDGQGAFGYTF. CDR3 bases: TGTGCCAGCAGAAAAGACGGACAGGGGGCTTTCGGCTACACCTTC.